These T cell receptor beta chains were read from a single sample in a study of preoperative IRX-2 immunotherapy in early breast cancer. Repertoires were generated with immunoSEQ multiplex PCR, while TCRdb's copy carries only in-frame clones and drops some. The repertoire includes tens of thousands of clones, nearly 90% of them detected once, and 9.8% sits in the top ten. The specimen was collected from a patient treated with IRX-2 immunotherapy. These receptor sequences come from a human donor with breast cancer. CDR3s include the opening cysteine and the closing phenylalanine or tryptophan. Fields, in order: V gene, CDR3 length, D gene, CDR3 protein. A D gene is named only where the DNA matches it firmly.

>TRBV5-6|18|-
CASSFSGQDAYSNQPQHF
>TRBV5-1|14|-
CASSFADRYYGYTF
>TRBV5-1|14|-
CASSLERGAETQYF
>TRBV7-9|16|TRBD2
CASSQTSGSHQETQYF
>TRBV28|15|-
CASSPPRGGNQPQHF
>TRBV5-1|14|-
CASSLSTPGYEQYF
>TRBV19|14|-
CASSKDPHTGKLFF
>TRBV12-5|13|-
CASARTVNTEAFF
>TRBV15|14|-
CATSRDGGENEQFF
>TRBV7-2|15|-
CASSYRATMNQPQHF
>TRBV18|16|TRBD1
CASSPRQGIHYYEQYF
>TRBV19|11|-
CASRTNYRQFF
>TRBV13|17|-
CAGGGTAGLFLNNEQFF
>TRBV7-2|15|-
CASSLVGGKPVEQYF
>TRBV23-1|16|-
CASSQSRGAIQETQYF
>TRBV2|14|TRBD2
CAILAGASYNEQFF
>TRBV2|15|-
CASKEGAVNGYEQYF
>TRBV5-5|15|-
CASSRIWGAGNTIYF
>TRBV10-2|14|TRBD1
CATLLGQGTHEQYF
>TRBV19|11|-
CASSMRDTQYF
>TRBV29-1|11|-
CSVERSGAQYF
>TRBV14|17|TRBD1
CASSPLQGPSSYNEQFF
>TRBV6-5|14|TRBD2
CASSYGSGIYEQYF
>TRBV28|12|-
CASLGPTGELFF
>TRBV9|17|-
CASSALLARSNTGELFF
>TRBV30|14|TRBD1
CAWNLGQGGEKLFF
>TRBV28|15|-
CASTPGDALGGELFF
>TRBV9|16|TRBD2
CASSPGGRANTGELFF
>TRBV6-5|15|TRBD2
CASSYSASGGDTQYF
>TRBV5-1|13|-
CASSLEQFYGYTF
>TRBV7-9|11|-
CASSLDRRAFF
>TRBV7-2|17|-
CASSLVVGGPSYNEQFF
>TRBV5-1|17|-
CASSMNRSGLTQETQYF
>TRBV30|15|TRBD1
CAWTPTGVVYEKLFF